The rows below give T cell receptor beta chains drawn from one sample of a study of control samples from healthy donors and cancer patients. Libraries were prepared by immunoSEQ multiplex PCR; TCRdb keeps only in-frame clonotypes and omits some of them. The table shows around 22,000 clones, with approximately 85% occurring only once. Material for sequencing was PBMCs. The source is a man in his fifties or sixties with head and neck cancer. CDR3s include the opening cysteine and the closing phenylalanine or tryptophan. The D gene is left open where the match is weak. Clone size is given for some rows only: seen once, a few or many times, or a class if the clone is expanded.

D gene	J gene	V gene	clone size	CDR3 protein	CDR3 DNA
TRBD1	TRBJ2-2	TRBV19	once	CASSTQGALGAGELFF	TGTGCCAGTAGTACACAGGGGGCGCTGGGGGCCGGGGAGCTGTTTTTT
TRBD1	TRBJ1-1	TRBV27	-	CASSKTGEGNTEAFF	TGTGCCAGCAGTAAGACAGGGGAGGGGAACACTGAAGCTTTCTTT
-	TRBJ1-2	TRBV5-4	-	CATGGETGYGYTF	TGTGCCACCGGGGGGGAGACCGGCTATGGCTACACCTTC
-	TRBJ1-3	TRBV5-1	once	CASSLPGVSSGNTIYF	TGCGCCAGCAGCTTGCCAGGGGTCTCCTCTGGAAACACCATATATTTT
-	TRBJ2-2	TRBV5-6	-	CASSLTRNTGELFF	TGTGCCAGCAGCTTAACGAGGAACACCGGGGAGCTGTTTTTT
-	TRBJ1-1	TRBV27	-	CASSPTIPQSEAFF	TGTGCCAGCAGTCCTACAATCCCCCAGAGTGAAGCTTTCTTT
TRBD1	TRBJ1-1	TRBV19	-	CASSPTGGGGKAYTEAFF	TGTGCCAGTAGCCCGACAGGGGGCGGCGGAAAGGCTTACACTGAAGCTTTCTTT
-	TRBJ2-7	TRBV5-5	-	CASSLTGGNYEQYF	TGTGCCAGCAGCTTGACAGGAGGCAACTACGAGCAGTACTTC
-	TRBJ1-1	TRBV6-5	-	CASSYQSWPHTEAFF	TGTGCCAGCAGTTACCAGTCATGGCCTCACACTGAAGCTTTCTTT
TRBD2	TRBJ2-1	TRBV5-1	once	CASWGLAGDHNEQFF	TGCGCCAGCTGGGGACTAGCGGGAGACCACAATGAGCAGTTCTTC
-	TRBJ1-1	TRBV5-4	-	CASSLESEVFGAFF	TGTGCCAGCAGCTTGGAATCGGAAGTCTTCGGAGCTTTCTTT
-	TRBJ1-1	TRBV5-1	-	CASSLFGLNSADHTEAFF	TGCGCCAGCAGCTTGTTCGGGTTGAACAGCGCCGATCACACTGAAGCTTTCTTT
-	TRBJ2-3	TRBV5-1	-	CASSGLDTDTQYF	TGCGCCAGCAGCGGGCTAGACACAGATACGCAGTATTTT
-	TRBJ2-5	TRBV5-1	-	CASSLGPPAAAQYF	TGCGCCAGCAGCTTGGGTCCCCCCGCAGCGGCCCAGTACTTC
-	TRBJ1-3	TRBV30	-	CAWSVGGTGNTIYF	TGTGCCTGGAGTGTAGGGGGTACGGGAAACACCATATATTTT
-	TRBJ2-3	TRBV2	few	CASRQGLAAYTDTQYF	TGTGCCAGCAGGCAGGGGCTAGCGGCCTACACAGATACGCAGTATTTT
TRBD1	TRBJ2-6	TRBV15	-	CATSLFTGASGANVLTF	TGTGCCACCAGCTTATTTACAGGGGCCTCTGGGGCCAACGTCCTGACTTTC
TRBD1	TRBJ1-5	TRBV2	-	CASSGGTASGPTNQPQHF	TGTGCCAGCAGTGGAGGGACAGCCAGTGGTCCGACAAATCAGCCCCAGCATTTT
-	TRBJ1-4	TRBV7-8	-	CASSLEGARVKLFF	TGTGCCAGCAGCTTAGAAGGGGCCCGTGTAAAACTGTTTTTT
-	TRBJ2-5	TRBV3-1/TRBV3-2	-	CASSPPQETQYF	TGTGCCAGCAGCCCACCACAAGAGACCCAGTACTTC
-	TRBJ2-5	TRBV19	-	CASSIRQGQETQYF	TGTGCCAGTAGTATCCGCCAGGGCCAAGAGACCCAGTACTTC
TRBD2	TRBJ2-1	TRBV7-9	-	CASSSGLANEQFF	TGTGCCAGCAGCTCGGGACTAGCGAACGAGCAGTTCTTC
-	TRBJ1-2	TRBV6-5	once	CASSSLGHFYGYTF	TGTGCCAGCAGTTCCTTAGGACATTTTTATGGCTACACCTTC
TRBD1	TRBJ2-1	TRBV4-1	-	CASSQGWGQGAYEQFF	TGCGCCAGCAGCCAAGGGTGGGGACAGGGGGCCTATGAGCAGTTCTTC
-	TRBJ2-1	TRBV6-5	-	CASRGDSHYNEQFF	TGTGCCAGCAGAGGGGACTCCCATTACAATGAGCAGTTCTTC
-	TRBJ2-5	TRBV6-5	-	CASIPALAYQETQYF	TGTGCCAGCATCCCCGCACTGGCGTACCAAGAGACCCAGTACTTC
-	TRBJ2-6	TRBV29-1	-	CSVGVGGANVLTF	TGCAGCGTTGGCGTCGGCGGGGCCAACGTCCTGACTTTC
-	TRBJ2-2	TRBV28	-	CASSVGNTGELFF	TGTGCCAGTTCCGTGGGGAACACCGGGGAGCTGTTTTTT
TRBD2	TRBJ2-3	TRBV5-1	-	CASSTGTSGRTDTQYF	TGCGCCAGCAGCACCGGGACTAGCGGTCGCACAGATACGCAGTATTTT
-	TRBJ1-2	TRBV6-5	-	CASTLRASNYGYTF	TGTGCCAGCACCCTTCGGGCTTCTAACTATGGCTACACCTTC
TRBD1	TRBJ1-2	TRBV5-5	-	CASSLSQGNYGYTF	TGTGCCAGCAGCTTATCACAGGGGAACTATGGCTACACCTTC
-	TRBJ1-5	TRBV2	-	CASSARSNQPQHF	TGTGCCAGCAGCGCACGTAGCAATCAGCCCCAGCATTTT
-	TRBJ1-2	TRBV12-3/TRBV12-4	-	CASSRQSLYGYTF	TGTGCCAGCAGTAGACAGTCTCTCTATGGCTACACCTTC
TRBD1	TRBJ2-3	TRBV7-8	-	CASSRDRGADTQYF	TGTGCCAGCAGCCGGGACAGGGGCGCAGATACGCAGTATTTT
-	TRBJ2-1	TRBV12-3/TRBV12-4	-	CASSRDVYNEQFF	TGTGCCAGCAGTCGGGACGTCTACAATGAGCAGTTCTTC
-	TRBJ1-1	TRBV5-1	once	CASSSRGDTEAFF	TGCGCCAGCAGCTCCCGGGGGGACACTGAAGCTTTCTTT
-	TRBJ1-1	TRBV19	once	CASRRSEGNTEAFF	TGTGCCAGTAGGAGATCGGAGGGGAACACTGAAGCTTTCTTT
-	TRBJ1-2	TRBV3-1/TRBV3-2	-	CASSLGGPGYTF	TGTGCCAGCAGTCTAGGGGGGCCTGGCTACACCTTC
TRBD1	TRBJ2-2	TRBV24-1	-	CATSVTGKGGELFF	TGTGCCACCAGTGTGACAGGGAAAGGCGGGGAGCTGTTTTTT
-	TRBJ2-7	TRBV7-3	-	CASSPGASSSYEQYF	TGTGCCAGCAGCCCGGGGGCTTCTAGCTCCTACGAGCAGTACTTC
TRBD2	TRBJ2-3	TRBV2	-	CASSGLAGAPDTQYF	TGTGCCAGCAGTGGACTAGCGGGAGCTCCAGATACGCAGTATTTT
-	TRBJ1-3	TRBV18	-	CASSSSSPTTSGNTIYF	TGTGCCAGCTCCTCCTCGTCGCCGACGACCTCTGGAAACACCATATATTTT
TRBD1	TRBJ1-2	TRBV18	-	CASSTRTGGAYGYTF	TGTGCCAGCTCAACAAGGACAGGGGGCGCCTATGGCTACACCTTC
-	TRBJ2-3	TRBV7-3	-	CASSLNGVDTQYF	TGTGCCAGCAGCTTAAATGGGGTAGATACGCAGTATTTT
TRBD2	TRBJ2-3	TRBV5-1	-	CASSLEGGRAGDTQYF	TGCGCCAGCAGCTTGGAGGGCGGGAGGGCTGGCGATACGCAGTATTTT
-	TRBJ1-3	TRBV7-2	-	CASSGGALSGNTIYF	TGTGCCAGCAGCGGGGGGGCCCTCTCTGGAAACACCATATATTTT
TRBD2	TRBJ2-1	TRBV2	-	CASSLTSGSVEQFF	TGTGCCAGCAGTTTGACTAGCGGGTCCGTTGAGCAGTTCTTC
-	TRBJ2-3	TRBV21-1	-	CASILGRDTQYF	TGTGCCAGCATCCTTGGCCGAGATACGCAGTATTTT
-	TRBJ2-2	TRBV5-6	-	CASSLPGELFF	TGTGCCAGCAGCTTGCCTGGGGAGCTGTTTTTT
-	TRBJ1-1	TRBV29-1	once	CSVGDSREAFF	TGCAGCGTTGGTGACTCCCGTGAAGCTTTCTTT
TRBD1	TRBJ2-3	TRBV7-9	-	CASSLVRTGSGADTQYF	TGTGCCAGCAGCTTAGTGAGGACAGGCAGTGGCGCAGATACGCAGTATTTT
-	TRBJ2-2	TRBV13	-	CASSLGGETGELFF	TGTGCCAGCAGCTTAGGGGGAGAAACCGGGGAGCTGTTTTTT
-	TRBJ2-3	TRBV6-6	-	CASSLSIGDDTQYF	TGTGCCAGCAGTCTTTCGATCGGGGATGATACGCAGTATTTT
-	TRBJ2-1	TRBV11-2	-	CASSTQGAGVGYNEQFF	TGTGCCAGCAGCACCCAGGGGGCGGGAGTAGGTTACAATGAGCAGTTCTTC
-	TRBJ2-1	TRBV5-8	-	CASSRATQANYNEQFF	TGTGCCAGCAGCCGTGCGACCCAGGCCAACTACAATGAGCAGTTCTTC
TRBD1	TRBJ1-2	TRBV18	-	CASSGGQGAYYGYTF	TGTGCCAGCTCAGGCGGACAGGGGGCTTACTATGGCTACACCTTC
-	TRBJ2-2	TRBV5-1	-	CASSLRGYTGELFF	TGCGCCAGCAGCTTGAGGGGGTACACCGGGGAGCTGTTTTTT
-	TRBJ1-2	TRBV12-3/TRBV12-4	-	CASTKGGNYGYTF	TGTGCCAGCACCAAGGGGGGTAACTATGGCTACACCTTC
-	TRBJ1-5	TRBV6-1	few	CASSEVWGSGQPQHF	TGTGCCAGCAGTGAAGTCTGGGGGAGCGGTCAGCCCCAGCATTTT